The 4 T cell receptor beta chains given below trace back to one sample, sequenced in a study of blood T cell repertoires in COVID-19. Some clones are missing from TCRdb's copy, which holds only in-frame ones; the method was immunoSEQ multiplex PCR. The sample consists of over 45,000 clones, 65% to 80% of them appearing once. The sequenced material came from peripheral blood. Receptors were obtained from a human donor with active or convalescent COVID-19. The donor label of this sample is uncertain.

The table lists this clone with a few counts. The rearrangement uses TRBV4-3 and TRBJ1-2, with 7 bases matching TRBD1. Trimming cost V 0 bases and J 2 bases; bases outside gene matches: 3. CDR1 and CDR2 (germline): LGHNA, YSLEER. The CDR3 covers 15 residues. The CDR3 is CASSQELQGNYGYTF. The CDR3 DNA follows: TGCGCCAGCAGCCAAGAACTACAGGGGAACTATGGCTACACCTTC.

The V gene is TRBV5-1, the J gene TRBJ2-1; 11 bases line up with TRBD2. The germline V gene has CDR1 SGHRS and CDR2 YFSETQ. V lost 0 bases, J lost 3 bases, and 11 bases stayed unmatched. The length of the CDR3 is 19 residues. The CDR3 coding sequence is TGCGCCAGCAGCTTGGCGACTAGCGGGGTTTGGAGAAGCTACAATGAGCAGTTCTTC. It translates to CASSLATSGVWRSYNEQFF.

The gene calls are TRBV24-1 and TRBJ2-1; D possibly corresponds to TRBD2 (6 bases). Germline CDR1 is KGHDR and CDR2 is SFDVKD. V was clipped by 3 bases and J by 10 bases, with 21 bases between them. The CDR3 contains 16 residues. The CDR3 protein is CATSDGAGRGAMEQFF. The CDR3 region has the DNA TGTGCCACCAGTGATGGGGCGGGGCGAGGTGCCATGGAGCAGTTCTTC.

The V gene is TRBV30, the J gene TRBJ2-4, with D perhaps matching TRBD1 (5 bases). Per germline, CDR1 GTSNPN and CDR2 SVGIG (reference sequence). The CDR3 is 13 residues long. Trimming removed 2 bases from V and 4 bases from J, with 9 bases in between. CDR3 amino acids: CAWSRGTKNIQYF. The CDR3 nucleotides read TGTGCCTGGAGTAGGGGAACGAAAAACATTCAGTACTTC.